The 30 T cell receptor beta chains reported below all come from one sample, sequenced in a study of T cell repertoires in cytomegalovirus infection. Via MiXCR, TCRdb re-called the reads, giving one row per CDR3 protein. The data hold 300,000 to 400,000 distinct CDR3 sequences, with 15% to 20% observed a single time. Sequencing input: PBMCs. These receptors were collected from a human donor in good health (CMV status not recorded). Some clones in this sample may be carry-over from other donors' samples.

The CDR3 loop is CASSLGVGGLNRNEQFF. The CDR3 coding sequence is TGTGCCAGCAGCTTAGGAGTGGGGGGCTTGAATCGGAATGAGCAGTTCTTC. The rearrangement joins TRBV7-6 to TRBJ2-1, with D perhaps matching TRBD1 or TRBD2 (6 bases each). Between the trimmed V and J ends, which lost 1 base and 7 bases, there was a span of 20 bases. The CDR3 length is 17 residues. Germline V gene lookup returns CDR1 SGHVS and CDR2 FNYEAQ.

This clonotype was observed a few times. This chain uses TRBV12-3 or TRBV12-4 with TRBJ2-7; no firm D call. There are 12 residues in the CDR3. V lost 6 bases and J 4 bases, leaving 10 bases between the germline ends. CDR3 region: CASSPVAYEQYF. The CDR3 DNA reads as TGTGCCAGCAGCCCCGTGGCTTACGAGCAGTACTTC.

The V call is TRBV19, the J call TRBJ2-1; D is tentatively TRBD1 or TRBD2 (5 bases each). Germline values: CDR1 LNHDA, CDR2 SQIVND (reference sequence). The CDR3 covers 14 residues. Trimming cost V 1 base and J 7 bases, with 11 bases left between them. CDR3 coding DNA: TGTGCCAGTAGTATAGTGGGCAGGGAGAATGAGCAGTTCTTC. Its protein product is CASSIVGRENEQFF.

This clonotype was detected ten times or more. This chain uses TRBV6-5 with TRBJ2-7, with 7 bases that match TRBD2. CDR1 is MNHEY and CDR2 is SVGAGI in the germline V gene. The CDR3 is 16 amino acids. Losses at the gene ends were 0 bases for V and 3 bases for J; bases not matched to a gene: 8. CDR3 coding DNA: TGTGCCAGCAGTTACTCATTATCCGGGACTAACTACGAGCAGTACTTC. Protein sequence: CASSYSLSGTNYEQYF.

V and J are TRBV6-5 and TRBJ1-2; 9 positions agree with TRBD1. Germline V gene data show CDR1 as MNHEY and CDR2 as SVGAGI. J gave up 0 bases and V 4 bases, and 9 bases lay outside the gene matches. The CDR3 consists of 17 residues. CDR3 loop: CASSFKGTGMTNYGYTF. The CDR3 bases are TGTGCCAGCAGTTTTAAGGGGACAGGGATGACTAACTATGGCTACACCTTC.

The chain employs TRBV10-2 and TRBJ2-2, with D uncertain. CDR3 size: 15 residues. Between the trimmed V and J ends, which lost 8 bases and 6 bases, there was a span of 19 bases. Germline loops: CDR1 WSHSY, CDR2 SAAADI. The CDR3 loop is CASRSWAMGPGELFF. CDR3 coding DNA: TGCGCCAGCCGATCCTGGGCAATGGGTCCCGGGGAGCTGTTTTTT.

This clonotype was counted ten times or more. V usage is TRBV28 and J usage is TRBJ2-7; TRBD2 aligns across 9 bases. This CDR3 region has 15 residues. J gave up 3 bases and V 6 bases, and 9 bases lay outside the gene matches. Germline V gene lookup returns CDR1 MDHEN and CDR2 SYDVKM. CDR3 loop: CASSPRRGGYYEQYF. In DNA form, the CDR3 reads TGTGCCAGCAGCCCCCGGCGGGGGGGTTACTACGAGCAGTACTTC.

V is TRBV19 and J is TRBJ1-5, with 8 bases fitting TRBD1. The CDR3 totals 18 residues. Trimming removed 7 bases from V and 5 bases from J; junction bases left unmatched: 19. Germline V gene lookup returns CDR1 LNHDA and CDR2 SQIVND (reference sequence). CDR3 bases: TGTGCCAGTAACGGACAGGGCCTCACGGCGGGGAGCGATCAGCCCCAGCATTTT. This gives the protein CASNGQGLTAGSDQPQHF.

There are a few counts of this clonotype. This chain joins TRBV20-1 and TRBJ2-3; 14 positions match TRBD2. The junction had 15 bases not matched to a gene; V was cut back by 6 bases and J by 4 bases. This CDR3 is 18 amino acids long. The germline gives CDR1 DFQATT, CDR2 SNEGSKA (reference sequence). The CDR3 loop reads CSAPGQPTSGRASDTQYF. CDR3 bases: TGCAGTGCCCCCGGGCAGCCGACTAGCGGGAGGGCCTCAGATACGCAGTATTTT.

V usage is TRBV11-2 and J usage is TRBJ2-1; 8 positions match TRBD2. The length of the CDR3 is 14 residues. V dropped 5 bases and J dropped 6; count of bases not matched to a gene: 6. Germline V gene sequence: CDR1 SGHAT, CDR2 FQNNGV. The CDR3 DNA reads TGTGCCAGCAGCCCGACCGCGGGGGGCAATGAGCAGTTCTTC. This encodes CASSPTAGGNEQFF.

The chain is built from TRBV5-1 and TRBJ2-1; D perhaps matches TRBD2 (5 bases). Trimming cost V 0 bases and J 9 bases, with 13 bases left between them. The CDR3 has 14 residues. Germline CDR1 SGHRS, CDR2 YFSETQ. The CDR3, as DNA: TGCGCCAGCAGCTTGGCCGGTCGGGAAGGTGAGCAGTTCTTC. Translation gives CASSLAGREGEQFF.

The V gene is TRBV7-6, the J gene TRBJ2-7, with 9 bases aligning to TRBD1. Germline V gene sequence: CDR1 SGHVS, CDR2 FNYEAQ. After removal of 4 bases from V and 0 bases from J, the junction contained 7 bases not matched to a gene. CDR3 size: 16 residues. The CDR3 sequence is CASSSDPGQGSYEQYF. For the CDR3, the DNA is TGTGCCAGCAGCTCAGATCCGGGACAGGGCTCCTACGAGCAGTACTTC.

This clonotype has more than one count but fewer than ten. The J gene is TRBJ2-3, the V gene TRBV18; TRBD1 is a possible D gene (6 bases). CDR1 and CDR2 from the germline V gene are KGHSH and LQKENI. Trimming took off 3 bases at V and 1 base at J, with 11 bases between the two ends. This CDR3 region has 15 residues. This chain's CDR3 is CASSPAWGRTDTQYF. The CDR3 nucleotides are TGTGCCAGCTCACCGGCATGGGGGCGCACAGATACGCAGTATTTT.

This clonotype has a handful of counts. The J gene is TRBJ2-7, the V gene TRBV6-1; D is undetermined. The CDR3 runs 13 residues. V lost 6 bases, J lost 2 bases, and 11 bases lay in between. Germline V lookup: CDR1 MNHNS, CDR2 SASEGT. The CDR3 DNA reads TGTGCCAGCAGCCCCGCCATCACCTACGAGCAGTACTTC. Its translation: CASSPAITYEQYF.

The chain couples TRBV12-5 to TRBJ2-3, with TRBD2 matching over 10 bases. Germline CDR1 LGHNT, CDR2 FRNRAP. CDR3 length equals 18 residues. V gave up 4 bases and J gave up 6 bases; unmatched junction bases: 16. CDR3 in amino acids: CASGSRGAGGPHDDTQYF. CDR3 coding DNA: TGTGCTAGTGGTTCCCGGGGAGCGGGAGGGCCACACGACGATACGCAGTATTTT.

This clonotype occurred many times. The chain has TRBV7-3 and TRBJ1-1; maybe TRBD1 (5 bases). Trimming took off 4 bases at V and 2 bases at J, with 8 bases between the two ends. The CDR3 has 13 amino acids. Germline V gives CDR1 SGHTA, CDR2 FQGTGA. CDR3: CASSSGENTEAFF. DNA for the CDR3: TGTGCCAGCAGCTCGGGGGAAAACACTGAAGCTTTCTTT.

The sample holds a few counts of this clonotype. The chain carries TRBV23-1 and TRBJ1-5, with 7 nucleotides matching TRBD1. TRBV23-1 is treated as an ORF (open reading frame) with a function not yet certain. Unmatched junction bases numbered 20, after V lost 2 bases and J lost 7 bases. The CDR3 covers 19 residues. The CDR3 spells CASSQPGGTMRRDGQPQHF. The CDR3 nucleotides are TGCGCCAGCAGTCAACCAGGGGGGACAATGAGAAGGGATGGGCAGCCCCAGCATTTT.

This clonotype was counted only a few times. The chain couples TRBV20-1 to TRBJ2-5; 12 bases align to TRBD2. The CDR3 loop spans 13 amino acids. V dropped 7 bases and J dropped 4; count of bases not matched to a gene: 4. CDR1 is DFQATT and CDR2 is SNEGSKA in the germline V gene (reference sequence). CDR3 bases: TGCAGTGTGACTAGCGGGAGAGGAGAGACCCAGTACTTC. This sequence encodes CSVTSGRGETQYF.

This clonotype was seen a few times. The CDR3 DNA reads as TGTGCCAGCAGTGAAGCGCGGATTCTGTTTTTT. It yields the protein CASSEARILFF. The rearrangement links TRBV25-1 to TRBJ2-2; no definite D call. CDR1 and CDR2 from the germline V gene are MGHDK and SYGVNS. The CDR3 is 11 residues long. The V end lost 2 bases, the J end lost 14 bases, and 9 bases lay between the germline ends.

This clonotype has ten or more counts. The V gene is TRBV7-8, the J gene TRBJ2-7, with TRBD1 identical over 8 bases. V shed 1 base and J 6 bases; nucleotides not matched to a gene: 5. The CDR3 spans 14 residues. Looked up from germline, CDR1 is SGHVS and CDR2 is FQNEAQ. The DNA of the CDR3 is TGTGCCAGCAGCTTAGGGACACAGGGGGTCGAGCAGTACTTC. This codes for CASSLGTQGVEQYF.

This clonotype was observed a handful of times. One end of the junction is discordant with germline, which a read error may explain. The chain uses TRBV18 and TRBJ2-1; D tentatively fits TRBD1 or TRBD2 (6 bases each). The CDR3 extends over 14 amino acids. Germline V CDR1 and CDR2: KGHSH, LQKENI. The CDR3 DNA follows: TGTGCCAGCTCTCCACGGACAGAGCGGGTTTGGCAGTTCTTC. Translation: CASSPRTERVWQFF.

This clonotype was counted at least ten times. V and J are TRBV11-2 and TRBJ2-1; D is perhaps TRBD2 (6 bases). V gave up 5 bases and J gave up 5 bases, with 13 bases separating them. This CDR3 is built from 14 residues. Germline V gene data show CDR1 as SGHAT and CDR2 as FQNNGV. DNA for the CDR3: TGTGCCAGCAGCCCGTGGGACTTAAACAATGAGCAGTTCTTC. Its protein product is CASSPWDLNNEQFF.

This chain uses TRBV12-3 or TRBV12-4 with TRBJ1-1; D gene uncertain. The CDR3 extends over 15 amino acids. V lost 1 base and J 1 base, leaving 10 bases between the germline ends. As DNA, the CDR3 is TGTGCCAGCAGTTTAGGTACGGGTGCGAACACTGAAGCTTTCTTT. Translation: CASSLGTGANTEAFF.

This clonotype has more than one count but fewer than ten. The chain employs TRBV7-9 and TRBJ2-5; D remains unclear. The CDR3 consists of 12 residues. Germline assignment: CDR1 SEHNR and CDR2 FQNEAQ (reference sequence). V shed 5 bases and J shed 5 bases, with 9 bases lying between them. In DNA form, the CDR3 reads TGTGCCAGCAGCCACAGTCTGGAGACCCAGTACTTC. Its protein is CASSHSLETQYF.

V usage is TRBV6-1 and J usage is TRBJ2-7, with a weak D call TRBD2 (5 bases). Germline CDR1 and CDR2: MNHNS and SASEGT. The CDR3 is made up of 13 amino acids. Trimming left V 5 bases short and J 6 bases short, with 14 bases between. The CDR3 loop reads CASSYGEMSEQYF. The CDR3 region has the DNA TGTGCCAGCAGTTACGGGGAGATGTCCGAGCAGTACTTC.

There are many counts of this clonotype. V gene TRBV12-3 or TRBV12-4 combines with J gene TRBJ1-1, with D possibly being TRBD1 (5 bases). V shed 2 bases and J shed 2 bases, with 9 bases lying between them. This CDR3 is built from 14 residues. Here the CDR3 DNA reads TGTGCCAGCAGTTTATTGGGGGGAAACACTGAAGCTTTCTTT. This gives the protein CASSLLGGNTEAFF.

The chain joins TRBV5-5 to TRBJ1-1; TRBD1 matches at 8 bases. The CDR3 has 15 amino acids. The J segment lost 4 bases and the V segment lost 4 bases, leaving 9 bases of the junction unmatched. Germline values: CDR1 SGHKS, CDR2 YYEKEE (reference sequence). CDR3 nucleotides: TGTGCCAGCAGCCTTAACCCGGGACAGGTCACTGAAGCTTTCTTT. Its protein product is CASSLNPGQVTEAFF.

This clonotype showed up many times. V usage is TRBV7-8 and J usage is TRBJ2-5; D is unresolved. The V and J ends lost 2 bases and 1 base respectively, with 8 bases between them. CDR1 and CDR2 (germline): SGHVS, FQNEAQ. The CDR3 loop spans 14 amino acids. The CDR3 DNA is TGTGCCAGCAGCTTAACCGCTTTCCAAGAGACCCAGTACTTC. Protein: CASSLTAFQETQYF.

Many counts were recorded for this clonotype. This chain joins TRBV6-5 and TRBJ1-1; D not resolved. Per germline, CDR1 MNHEY and CDR2 SVGAGI. This CDR3 has 14 amino acids. V dropped 2 bases and J dropped 4 bases, with 11 bases sitting between them. CDR3 residues: CASSYEIGGTEAFF. DNA of the CDR3: TGTGCCAGCAGTTACGAGATTGGTGGCACTGAAGCTTTCTTT.

Ten or more counts support this clonotype. This sequence joins TRBV5-5 and TRBJ1-4; 10 bases fit TRBD1. With 5 bases clipped from V and 5 bases from J, the junction kept 3 bases outside the gene matches. The CDR3 is 14 amino acids. Germline V gene lookup returns CDR1 SGHKS and CDR2 YYEKEE (reference sequence). The CDR3 nucleotides are TGTGCCAGCAGGCCGGGACAGGGGAATGAAAAACTGTTTTTT. Its translation: CASRPGQGNEKLFF.